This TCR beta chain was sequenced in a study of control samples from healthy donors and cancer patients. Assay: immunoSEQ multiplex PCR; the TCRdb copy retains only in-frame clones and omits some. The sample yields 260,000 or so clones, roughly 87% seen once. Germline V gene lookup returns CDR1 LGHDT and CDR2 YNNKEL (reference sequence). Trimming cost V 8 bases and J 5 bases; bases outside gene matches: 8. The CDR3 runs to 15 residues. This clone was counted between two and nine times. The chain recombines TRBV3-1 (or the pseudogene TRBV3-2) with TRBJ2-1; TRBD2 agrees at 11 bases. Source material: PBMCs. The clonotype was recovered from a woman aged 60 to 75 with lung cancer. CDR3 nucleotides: TGTGCCAGCCTTAAAACTAGCGGGAGTAACAATGAGCAGTTCTTC. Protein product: CASLKTSGSNNEQFF.